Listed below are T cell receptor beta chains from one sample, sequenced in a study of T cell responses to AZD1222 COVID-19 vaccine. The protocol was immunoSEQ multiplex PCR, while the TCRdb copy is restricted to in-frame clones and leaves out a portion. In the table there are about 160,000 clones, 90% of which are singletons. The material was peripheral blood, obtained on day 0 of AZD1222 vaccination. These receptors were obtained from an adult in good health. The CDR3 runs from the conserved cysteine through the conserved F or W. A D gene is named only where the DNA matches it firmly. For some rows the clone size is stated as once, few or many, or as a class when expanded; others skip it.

CASTSTGGRGHQPQHF	TGTGCCAGCACCTCCACGGGCGGCAGGGGGCATCAGCCCCAGCATTTT	TRBV28	TRBD1	TRBJ1-5	-
CASSLVTGGNYNEQFF	TGTGCCAGCAGCTTAGTAACGGGGGGAAACTACAATGAGCAGTTCTTC	TRBV7-9	TRBD2	TRBJ2-1	-
CASPQGPNEKLFF	TGTGCCAGCCCACAGGGGCCCAATGAAAAACTGTTTTTT	TRBV27	TRBD1	TRBJ1-4	-
CASSSEGGGGPQHF	TGCGCCAGCAGCTCGGAGGGAGGAGGAGGGCCCCAGCATTTT	TRBV5-1	-	TRBJ1-5	-
CASSFLSGGGNEQFF	TGTGCCAGCAGCTTCCTGTCGGGGGGCGGGAATGAGCAGTTCTTC	TRBV11-3	-	TRBJ2-1	-
CASSLWDPPYTQYF	TGTGCCAGCAGCTTATGGGACCCTCCGTATACGCAGTATTTT	TRBV7-2	-	TRBJ2-3	-
CASSSTGGGGTEAFF	TGCGCCAGCAGCTCGACAGGGGGTGGTGGCACTGAAGCTTTCTTT	TRBV5-1	TRBD1	TRBJ1-1	-
CASSIDPYGYTF	TGTGCCAGTAGTATAGATCCCTATGGCTACACCTTC	TRBV19	-	TRBJ1-2	-
CSGTGATYEQYF	TGCAGCGGGACAGGGGCGACCTACGAGCAGTACTTC	TRBV29-1	TRBD1	TRBJ2-7	-
CASSPWTGEVSPLHF	TGTGCCAGCAGCCCTTGGACAGGGGAAGTTTCACCCCTCCACTTT	TRBV7-2	TRBD1	TRBJ1-6	-
CASKVLLAKNIQYF	TGTGCCAGCAAAGTTCTTCTAGCCAAAAACATTCAGTACTTC	TRBV2	-	TRBJ2-4	-
CASSDADGTRTSSGNTIYF	TGTGCCAGCAGTGACGCGGACGGGACGCGGACGAGCTCTGGAAACACCATATATTTT	TRBV6-4	-	TRBJ1-3	-
CASSLGGTVLNEKLFF	TGCGCCAGCAGCTTGGGCGGGACAGTACTTAATGAAAAACTGTTTTTT	TRBV5-1	TRBD1	TRBJ1-4	-
CASSPRTGDGNTIYF	TGTGCCAGCTCACCGAGGACAGGGGATGGAAACACCATATATTTT	TRBV18	TRBD1	TRBJ1-3	-
CASSEDYRGLQPQHF	TGTGCCAGCAGTGAAGACTATAGGGGGCTTCAGCCCCAGCATTTT	TRBV6-1	TRBD1	TRBJ1-5	-
CAISRQFHTEAFF	TGTGCCATCAGTAGACAGTTCCACACTGAAGCTTTCTTT	TRBV10-3	-	TRBJ1-1	-
CASSLWHGEGEQYF	TGTGCCAGCAGCTTATGGCACGGGGAGGGCGAGCAGTACTTC	TRBV7-2	TRBD2	TRBJ2-7	-
CASSRDRVDGYTF	TGCGCCAGCAGCCGGGACAGGGTCGATGGCTACACCTTC	TRBV10-1	TRBD1	TRBJ1-2	-
CASRQGSPGNTIYF	TGTGCCAGCAGGCAGGGTAGTCCTGGAAACACCATATATTTT	TRBV27	-	TRBJ1-3	-
CASSQGIISYNEQFF	TGTGCCAGCAGCCAAGGAATCATCTCCTACAATGAGCAGTTCTTC	TRBV3-1/TRBV3-2	-	TRBJ2-1	-
CASSALGTSGRTDTQYF	TGCGCCAGCAGTGCCTTGGGGACTAGCGGAAGGACAGATACGCAGTATTTT	TRBV10-1	TRBD2	TRBJ2-3	-
CASSTGLGNTIYF	TGTGCCAGCAGCACAGGTCTCGGAAACACCATATATTTT	TRBV11-1	-	TRBJ1-3	-
CASSQDIGTGVTEAFF	TGTGCCAGCAGCCAAGATATCGGGACAGGGGTTACTGAAGCTTTCTTT	TRBV3-1/TRBV3-2	TRBD1	TRBJ1-1	once
CASSTEDRTAEQYF	TGTGCCAGCAGCACTGAGGACCGCACAGCCGAGCAGTACTTC	TRBV7-9	-	TRBJ2-7	-
CASSRGGPTYEQYF	TGTGCCAGTAGCCGAGGGGGCCCGACCTACGAGCAGTACTTC	TRBV19	TRBD1	TRBJ2-7	-
CASSALAGHLGYEQFF	TGTGCCAGCAGTGCCCTAGCGGGGCACTTGGGTTATGAGCAGTTCTTC	TRBV6-1	TRBD2	TRBJ2-1	-
CASSLAGGKETQYF	TGTGCCAGCAGCTTAGCGGGGGGGAAAGAGACCCAGTACTTC	TRBV7-2	TRBD2	TRBJ2-5	once
CASSFSSMHSPLHF	TGTGCCAGCAGCTTCTCGAGCATGCATTCACCCCTCCACTTT	TRBV27	-	TRBJ1-6	once
CASSMGPGGGYGYTF	TGTGCCAGTAGTATGGGGCCCGGAGGAGGCTATGGCTACACCTTC	TRBV19	-	TRBJ1-2	-
CASSSGFAGNTIYF	TGTGCCAGCAGTAGCGGGTTCGCTGGAAACACCATATATTTT	TRBV25-1	-	TRBJ1-3	-
CAIHPGLAGDYEQYF	TGCGCCATCCATCCGGGACTAGCGGGGGATTACGAGCAGTACTTC	TRBV10-3	TRBD2	TRBJ2-7	once
CASSDHGIKNTGELFF	TGTGCCAGCAGTGATCACGGGATAAAAAACACCGGGGAGCTGTTTTTT	TRBV6-1	-	TRBJ2-2	-
CAWARGPLTGELFF	TGTGCCTGGGCTAGAGGGCCTCTAACCGGGGAGCTGTTTTTT	TRBV30	-	TRBJ2-2	-
CASSDSPTGELFF	TGTGCCAGCAGTGACAGCCCAACCGGGGAGCTGTTTTTT	TRBV6-4	-	TRBJ2-2	-
CASSLPGRNTEAFF	TGCGCCAGCAGCCTCCCTGGGAGGAACACTGAAGCTTTCTTT	TRBV4-3	-	TRBJ1-1	-